Below, 23 T cell receptor beta chains from the same sample are listed, as sequenced in a study of blood T cell repertoires in COVID-19 (dated by TCRdb to between 2020 and 2021). The library was prepared using the immunoSEQ multiplex PCR assay. TCRdb mirrors the immuneACCESS table, restricted to in-frame sequences. Some clones are absent from its copies; in checked studies, under half trace to an unresolved V gene, and the reason for the others is unknown. The sample table lists roughly 120,000 clones, approximately 65% of them with a count of one. Of the sample, 6.5% to 8.5% is held by the ten largest clones. What was sequenced was peripheral blood. Every receptor here comes from a woman aged 55-69 years with acute or convalescent COVID-19.

There are a few counts of this clone. The chain has TRBV3-1 (or the pseudogene TRBV3-2) and TRBJ1-2, with 8 nucleotides matching TRBD1. Germline CDR1 reads LGHDT; CDR2 reads YNNKEL (reference sequence). The ends lost 4 bases at V and 4 bases at J; junction bases unmatched: 8. The CDR3 contains 15 residues. The CDR3: CASSPGQGGIYGYTF. DNA of the CDR3: TGTGCCAGCAGCCCCGGACAGGGAGGTATCTATGGCTACACCTTC.

This clone was picked up a small number of times. The chain has TRBV3-1 (or the pseudogene TRBV3-2) and TRBJ1-1, with D perhaps matching TRBD1 (6 bases). The CDR3 length is 16 residues. The ends were cut back, 0 bases at V and 10 bases at J, with 21 bases in the middle. CDR1 is LGHDT, CDR2 YNNKEL, per germline (reference sequence). CDR3 region: CASSQEAGRGLSGAFF. The CDR3 DNA sequence: TGTGCCAGCAGCCAAGAGGCAGGGAGGGGGTTGAGTGGAGCTTTCTTT.

This clone has only a few counts. V usage is TRBV29-1 and J usage is TRBJ1-2; TRBD1 matches 11 bases. The V and J ends lost 7 bases and 7 bases, in that order; junction bases with no gene match: 5. CDR1 and CDR2 from the germline V gene are SQVTM and ANQGSEA. This CDR3 has 12 residues. CDR3 protein: CSGRTGGSGYTF. DNA of the CDR3: TGCAGCGGTAGGACAGGGGGCAGTGGCTACACCTTC.

In its sample, this clone was seen once. The CDR3 coding sequence is TGTGCCAGCAGTGGATCGACAGGGATTTATAGCAATCAGCCCCAGCATTTT. The encoded protein is CASSGSTGIYSNQPQHF. The chain uses TRBV6-6 and TRBJ1-5, with 7 bases aligning to TRBD1. CDR1 is MNHNY and CDR2 is SVGAGI in the germline V gene (reference sequence). CDR3 length: 17 amino acids. Trimming cost V 5 bases and J 0 bases; bases outside gene matches: 10.

The rearrangement links TRBV5-5 to TRBJ1-4; 7 bases agree with TRBD1. In germline, CDR1 is SGHKS, CDR2 YYEKEE (reference sequence). The ends lost 2 bases at V and 10 bases at J; junction bases unmatched: 5. The CDR3 spans 13 residues. The CDR3 protein is CASSLTGEAKLFF. The CDR3 DNA reads as TGTGCCAGCAGCTTAACAGGGGAGGCAAAACTGTTTTTT.

The table lists this clone with a few counts. The chain employs TRBV27 and TRBJ2-2; 8 bases are shared with TRBD1. The CDR3 is 16 amino acids. V gave up 5 bases and J gave up 3 bases; unmatched junction bases: 8. Germline CDR1 reads MNHEY; CDR2 reads SMNVEV (reference sequence). In DNA, the CDR3 is TGTGCCAGCAGTCTTCGACAGGGGATTGACACCGGGGAGCTGTTTTTT. Its protein is CASSLRQGIDTGELFF.

J is TRBJ2-1 and V is TRBV28; 10 nucleotides match TRBD1. Germline V CDR1 and CDR2: MDHEN, SYDVKM. This CDR3 is built from 16 residues. V lost 7 bases and J lost 7; bases outside the gene matches: 13. The CDR3 DNA is TGTGCCAGCACTCACCGTGGGACAGGGGTGGCAAATGAGCAGTTCTTC. It translates to CASTHRGTGVANEQFF.

The rearrangement uses TRBV27 and TRBJ1-3, with 7 bases lining up with TRBD1. Germline-derived CDR1 and CDR2 are MNHEY and SMNVEV (reference sequence). The V segment lost 5 bases and the J segment 0 bases; nucleotides outside the gene matches: 7. CDR3 length: 16 amino acids. Written as DNA, the CDR3 is TGTGCCAGCAGTCGATCGACAGGGATCTCTGGAAACACCATATATTTT. This sequence encodes CASSRSTGISGNTIYF.

The chain links TRBV25-1 to TRBJ1-2; D not resolved. This CDR3 is built from 14 residues. V was cut by 1 base and J by 8 bases, with 14 bases left in between. Germline CDR1 reads MGHDK; CDR2 reads SYGVNS. The CDR3 spells CASSESRASGGYTF. The CDR3 DNA reads as TGTGCCAGCAGTGAATCCCGGGCCTCGGGGGGCTACACCTTC.

V gene TRBV30 combines with J gene TRBJ2-5; a possible D gene is TRBD1 (6 bases). V lost 5 bases and J 6 bases, leaving 13 bases between the germline ends. This CDR3 spans 12 amino acids. The germline gives CDR1 GTSNPN, CDR2 SVGIG (reference sequence). The CDR3 DNA reads as TGTGCCTGGGGACAGCCCTTAAAGACCCAGTACTTC. Translated, it gives CAWGQPLKTQYF.

This sequence joins TRBV12-3 or TRBV12-4 and TRBJ1-4; D not resolved. Between the trimmed V and J ends, which lost 6 bases and 8 bases, there was a span of 10 bases. The CDR3 contains 12 residues. CDR3 in DNA: TGTGCCAGCAGCGGGCCGGGGGAAAAACTGTTTTTT. Its translation is CASSGPGEKLFF.

This clone was detected only a few times. J is TRBJ1-2 and V is TRBV6-6; 8 positions match TRBD1. Per the germline V gene, CDR1 is MNHNY and CDR2 is SVGAGI (reference sequence). The V and J ends lost 2 bases and 2 bases, in that order; junction bases with no gene match: 4. This CDR3 has 15 amino acids. CDR3 DNA: TGTGCCAGCAGTTACAGGACAGGGCCGAACTATGGCTACACCTTC. Amino acids: CASSYRTGPNYGYTF.

The rearrangement uses TRBV29-1 and TRBJ1-2, with TRBD1 matching 10 bases. In germline, CDR1 is SQVTM, CDR2 ANQGSEA. J was trimmed by 8 bases and V by 4 bases; bases with no gene match: 4. This CDR3 spans 12 amino acids. CDR3 sequence: CSVVRGQGGYTF. CDR3 DNA sequence: TGCAGCGTTGTAAGGGGACAGGGGGGCTACACCTTC.

This clone appeared once. CDR3 in amino acids: CASSARDRGYGYTF. The CDR3 DNA is TGTGCCAGCAGCGCCCGGGACAGGGGCTATGGCTACACCTTC. The J gene is TRBJ1-2, the V gene TRBV5-4, with TRBD1 matching 10 bases. Germline V gives CDR1 SGHNT, CDR2 YYREEE (reference sequence). V shed 4 bases and J 4 bases; nucleotides not matched to a gene: 4. The CDR3 has 14 residues. Looking up the rest from reference TRBV5-4 and TRBJ1-2 gives the full variable domain: ETGVTQSPTHLIKTRGQQVTLRCSSQSGHNTVSWYQQALGQGPQFIFQYYREEENGRGNFPPRFSGLQFPNYSSELNVNALELDDSALYLCASSARDRGYGYTFGSGTRLTVV.

The chain recombines TRBV5-4 with TRBJ2-7; 7 bases are a match to TRBD1. V lost 2 bases and J lost 3; bases outside the gene matches: 5. The germline CDR1 and CDR2 sequences are SGHNT and YYREEE (reference sequence). This CDR3 is built from 14 residues. The CDR3 DNA sequence: TGTGCCAGCAGCTTTTCGGGACAGATCTACGAGCAGTACTTC. The encoded protein is CASSFSGQIYEQYF.

The V and J genes are TRBV7-8 and TRBJ2-5; 13 bases fit TRBD2. The V gene end was trimmed by 5 bases and the J gene end by 1 base; junction bases not matched to a gene: 7. CDR1 and CDR2 (germline): SGHVS, FQNEAQ. There are 17 residues in the CDR3. The DNA for the CDR3 is TGTGCCAGCAGCGAACTAGCGGGGGGGCTCTTCCAAGAGACCCAGTACTTC. Translation: CASSELAGGLFQETQYF.

The rearrangement uses TRBV6-4 and TRBJ2-3; perhaps TRBD2 as D (5 bases). V lost 0 bases, J lost 9 bases, and 10 bases lay in between. Per germline, CDR1 MRHNA and CDR2 SNTAGT. The CDR3 loop spans 13 amino acids. CDR3: CASSDSLRGTQYF. For the CDR3, the DNA is TGTGCCAGCAGTGACTCGCTCCGAGGGACGCAGTATTTT.

This sequence joins TRBV10-1 and TRBJ2-4, with 7 bases matching TRBD2. The V gene's germline CDR1 is WNHNN and CDR2 SYGVQD (reference sequence). J lost 9 bases, V lost 4 bases, and 9 bases had no gene match. The CDR3 covers 14 residues. CDR3 DNA sequence: TGCGCCAGCAGTGGATCGGGGGGAAGGGGCATTCAGTACTTC. This gives the protein CASSGSGGRGIQYF.

The V and J genes are TRBV4-1 and TRBJ2-2, with D possibly being TRBD1 (5 bases). With 4 bases removed from V and 6 bases from J, the gap between germline ends came to 12 bases. The CDR3 extends over 14 amino acids. Germline V gene sequence: CDR1 MGHRA, CDR2 YSYEKL. CDR3 coding DNA: TGCGCCAGCAGCCCCCCAGGGTCGGCCGGGGAGCTGTTTTTT. Amino acids: CASSPPGSAGELFF.

The chain has TRBV7-2 and TRBJ1-4; D unresolved. CDR1 is SGHTA, CDR2 FQGNSA, per germline. Deletions cut 6 bases from V and 4 bases from J, with 12 bases between. The CDR3 runs to 14 residues. The CDR3 DNA sequence: TGTGCCAGCAGTCATGGCAGGATTAATGAAAAACTGTTTTTT. Protein product: CASSHGRINEKLFF.

The rearrangement joins TRBV6-4 to TRBJ1-2; D remains ambiguous. The CDR3 has 14 amino acids. Between the trimmed V and J ends, which lost 7 bases and 8 bases, there was a span of 20 bases. Germline V gene data show CDR1 as MRHNA and CDR2 as SNTAGT. The CDR3: CASMKEPGVEGYTF. The CDR3 DNA is TGTGCCAGCATGAAGGAACCCGGGGTAGAAGGCTACACCTTC.

This rearrangement joins TRBV9 to TRBJ2-7, with a tentative D call TRBD2 (5 bases). Germline CDR1 is SGDLS and CDR2 is YYNGEE. The ends were cut back, 3 bases at V and 6 bases at J, with 10 bases in the middle. The CDR3 covers 12 residues. CDR3 DNA: TGTGCCAGCAGCGCCGTCCGGGGCGAGCAGTACTTC. This encodes CASSAVRGEQYF.

The genes are TRBV5-1 and TRBJ2-3, with TRBD1 as a possible D gene (5 bases). V shed 2 bases and J shed 0 bases, with 10 bases lying between them. The CDR3 sequence is 15 residues long. The V gene's germline CDR1 is SGHRS and CDR2 YFSETQ. This CDR3 is CASSFWGSSTDTQYF. In DNA form, the CDR3 reads TGCGCCAGCAGCTTCTGGGGCTCTAGCACAGATACGCAGTATTTT.